Listed below are T cell receptor beta chains from one sample, sequenced in a study of blood T cell repertoires in COVID-19. The table came from immunoSEQ multiplex PCR; TCRdb's copy has only in-frame clones and leaves some out. Of over 200,000 clones detected, about 90% appear once; the ten largest clones hold 2% to 3%. The sequencing sample was made of peripheral blood. The receptor source for this set is a man aged 25-45 years with COVID-19, enrolled during active disease. Both conserved end residues are part of each CDR3. The order of the fields is V gene, CDR3 length, clone size, J gene, D gene, CDR3 DNA, CDR3 protein. D genes are given only for firm matches. Only part of the rows carry a size: once, few, many, or a class if the clone is expanded.

>TRBV7-2|15|-|TRBJ1-6|-
TGTGCCAGCAGCTCGGCCGGGGGGAAAGCTTCACCCCTCCACTTT
CASSSAGGKASPLHF
>TRBV29-1|14|-|TRBJ1-1|-
TGCAGCGTTGGGGGTAGCAGGGATGGAACTGAAGCTTTCTTT
CSVGGSRDGTEAFF
>TRBV27|15|-|TRBJ2-5|TRBD1
TGTGCCAGCAGTCCTTTGACAGGGGAAAGAGAGACCCAGTACTTC
CASSPLTGERETQYF
>TRBV10-1|16|-|TRBJ2-7|TRBD1
TGCGCCAGCAGTGAGTTCCGGGACAGGGGGTCCTACGAGCAGTACTTC
CASSEFRDRGSYEQYF
>TRBV18|15|-|TRBJ2-7|-
TGTGCCAGCTCACCACTCAGGGACACGACCTACGAGCAGTACTTC
CASSPLRDTTYEQYF
>TRBV7-2|12|-|TRBJ1-2|TRBD1
TGTGCCAGCAGCCGAGACAGGGCTGGCTACACCTTC
CASSRDRAGYTF
>TRBV11-2|13|-|TRBJ1-1|TRBD1
TGTGCCAGCAGCTTAAAAACAGGGGTGGAAGCTTTCTTT
CASSLKTGVEAFF
>TRBV6-2/TRBV6-3|17|-|TRBJ1-3|TRBD1
TGTGCCAGCAGTTATCCAATGGACAGGCAGTCTGGAAACACCATATATTTT
CASSYPMDRQSGNTIYF
>TRBV7-9|18|-|TRBJ2-1|TRBD2
TGTGCCAGCAGCTTAGCATGGCCTAGCGGGAGTAGGGCCAATGAGCAGTTCTTC
CASSLAWPSGSRANEQFF
>TRBV12-3/TRBV12-4|11|few|TRBJ1-1|-
TGTGCCAGCAGCCGGGGGGGGGAAGCTTTCTTT
CASSRGGEAFF
>TRBV5-5|19|-|TRBJ1-1|-
TGTGCCAGCATCCAAACACCCCCTGGGGGCCTCGGTAGCTTTAGTGAAGCTTTCTTT
CASIQTPPGGLGSFSEAFF
>TRBV5-1|15|once|TRBJ1-4|-
TGCGCCAGCAGCTTGGCCTCCAGGGTCGGCGAAAAACTGTTTTTT
CASSLASRVGEKLFF
>TRBV28|15|-|TRBJ2-1|TRBD2
TGTGCCAGCAGTCAATCTAGCGGGTATTACAATGAGCAGTTCTTC
CASSQSSGYYNEQFF
>TRBV7-2|15|-|TRBJ1-6|-
TGTGCCAGCAGCCCCAGGGGCACCTATAATTCACCCCTCCACTTT
CASSPRGTYNSPLHF
>TRBV6-5|13|-|TRBJ1-2|-
TGTGCCAGCAGGCCCCGGGTCAACTATGGCTACACCTTC
CASRPRVNYGYTF
>TRBV19|16|-|TRBJ2-1|TRBD2
TGTGCCAGTAGTCCGGGGACTAGCGGGAGTTTAGATGAGCAGTTCTTC
CASSPGTSGSLDEQFF
>TRBV5-6|14|-|TRBJ2-7|-
TGTGCCAGCAGCTTGGCTGGGAGGTATTACGAGCAGTACTTC
CASSLAGRYYEQYF
>TRBV9|14|-|TRBJ2-4|-
TGTGCCAGCAGCGCATTGACAGGCACAAACATTCAGTACTTC
CASSALTGTNIQYF
>TRBV18|14|-|TRBJ2-7|-
TGTGCCAGCTCACCACCGGCAGGGCGGTACGAGCAGTACTTC
CASSPPAGRYEQYF
>TRBV6-2/TRBV6-3|18|-|TRBJ2-2|TRBD2
TGTGCCAGCAGTTTAACGAGGCGGGAGGGCCGGAACACCGGGGAGCTGTTTTTT
CASSLTRREGRNTGELFF
>TRBV6-5|14|-|TRBJ2-2|-
TGTGCCAGCAGTTACTGGCTTACCACCGGGGAGCTGTTTTTT
CASSYWLTTGELFF
>TRBV9|15|-|TRBJ2-1|-
TGTGCCAGCAGCGTAGGTTCTAGCAGCTACAATGAGCAGTTCTTC
CASSVGSSSYNEQFF
>TRBV25-1|15|-|TRBJ2-2|TRBD1
TGTGCCAGCAGTGATTTGAGACAGGGAACCGGGGAGCTGTTTTTT
CASSDLRQGTGELFF
>TRBV2|13|-|TRBJ1-2|TRBD1
TGTGCCAGCAGTCAACTACAGGGGAATGGCTACACCTTC
CASSQLQGNGYTF
>TRBV27|12|-|TRBJ1-1|-
TGTGCCAGCCACAGAACGAACACTGAAGCTTTCTTT
CASHRTNTEAFF
>TRBV28|16|-|TRBJ1-1|TRBD1
TGTGCCAGCAGTTTAAAGGGACAGGGCATGAACACTGAAGCTTTCTTT
CASSLKGQGMNTEAFF
>TRBV4-1|14|-|TRBJ2-3|-
TGCGCCAGCAGCCAAGATCAGAACACAGATACGCAGTATTTT
CASSQDQNTDTQYF
>TRBV5-6|14|-|TRBJ2-7|-
TGTGCCAGCAGCTTGATCGGGGGTGGGTACGAGCAGTACTTC
CASSLIGGGYEQYF
>TRBV18|15|-|TRBJ1-5|TRBD1
TGTGCCAGCTCACCAGGGACAGGGACAAGTCAGCCCCAGCATTTT
CASSPGTGTSQPQHF
>TRBV11-2|17|-|TRBJ2-3|-
TGTGCCAGCAGCTTTAGACTACCCTACCCTAGCACAGATACGCAGTATTTT
CASSFRLPYPSTDTQYF
>TRBV24-1|16|-|TRBJ2-1|TRBD2
TGTGCCACCAGTGATTTGGGAGCTAGCGGGAGCAATGAGCAGTTCTTC
CATSDLGASGSNEQFF
>TRBV7-9|18|-|TRBJ2-7|TRBD1
TGTGCCAGCAGCTCCTTAGGTTGGGAGCCGGGACAGGGCTACGAGCAGTACTTC
CASSSLGWEPGQGYEQYF
>TRBV12-3/TRBV12-4|12|-|TRBJ1-2|-
TGTGCCAGCAGTGCCCTCTACGGTGGCTACACCTTC
CASSALYGGYTF
>TRBV19|14|-|TRBJ2-5|-
TGTGCCAGTAGTATAGTCGACCGGGGAGAGACCCAGTACTTC
CASSIVDRGETQYF
>TRBV3-1/TRBV3-2|16|-|TRBJ2-6|-
TGTGCCAGCAGCCACCAGGGGAGTGGGGGGGCCAACGTCCTGACTTTC
CASSHQGSGGANVLTF
>TRBV12-2|15|-|TRBJ2-1|-
TGTGCAAGTCGCCATGGACAGGGAGCCTACAATGAGCAGTTCTTC
CASRHGQGAYNEQFF
>TRBV7-2|15|-|TRBJ2-2|-
TGTGCCAGCAGCTTAGCGTTATCAGGGACCGGGGAGCTGTTTTTT
CASSLALSGTGELFF
>TRBV6-6|15|-|TRBJ2-3|-
TGTGCCAGCAGCCTAGGGACTCGAGGAGTGGATACGCAGTATTTT
CASSLGTRGVDTQYF
>TRBV19|16|-|TRBJ2-7|TRBD1
TGTGCCAGTAGTATTAGCGCCTGGGACAGCTCCTACGAGCAGTACTTC
CASSISAWDSSYEQYF
>TRBV19|16|-|TRBJ2-7|-
TGTGCCAGTAGTATAGGTTCGGCAGGGATCTTCTACGAGCAGTACTTC
CASSIGSAGIFYEQYF
>TRBV4-2|17|-|TRBJ2-7|TRBD2
TGTGCCAGCAGCCAAACCGCCTCTAGCGGGGAGTCCTACGAGCAGTACTTC
CASSQTASSGESYEQYF
>TRBV7-2|13|-|TRBJ2-7|TRBD2
TGTGCCAGCAGCTTAACGGGAGGTTTCGAGCAGTACTTC
CASSLTGGFEQYF
>TRBV7-3|14|-|TRBJ2-1|-
TGTGCCAGCAGCTTAAATCGCGGATACAATGAGCAGTTCTTC
CASSLNRGYNEQFF
>TRBV6-4|17|once|TRBJ2-3|TRBD1
TGTGCCAGCAGTGAATACGCCGGGACAGGGGGCACAGATACGCAGTATTTT
CASSEYAGTGGTDTQYF
>TRBV28|17|-|TRBJ2-7|-
TGTGCCAGCAGTAAGTTTAGGACACCTAAGGGGTCCTACGAGCAGTACTTC
CASSKFRTPKGSYEQYF
>TRBV19|15|-|TRBJ2-1|-
TGTGCCAGTTCCACGTTGTTGAGCTCCTACAATGAGCAGTTCTTC
CASSTLLSSYNEQFF
>TRBV5-1|15|-|TRBJ1-1|TRBD1
TGCGCCAGCAGCTATGGACAGGGCGGGAGCGGTGAAGCTTTCTTT
CASSYGQGGSGEAFF
>TRBV27|16|-|TRBJ1-2|TRBD1
TGTGCCAGCAGTTCACTCGGACAGGTCCGCTTTTATGGCTACACCTTC
CASSSLGQVRFYGYTF
>TRBV5-1|13|once|TRBJ2-1|-
TGCGCCAGCAGCCTGGGAATCCAGAATGAGCAGTTCTTC
CASSLGIQNEQFF
>TRBV7-9|15|-|TRBJ2-7|-
TGTGCCAGCAGCTCATTTCACGGGGTTAACGACGAGCAGTACTTC
CASSSFHGVNDEQYF
>TRBV7-2|11|-|TRBJ1-2|-
TGTGCCTTAACAGGGATGTGGGGCTACACCTTC
CALTGMWGYTF
>TRBV11-2|14|-|TRBJ1-2|-
TGTGCCAGCAGCTTAGTTCGGGAGGACTATGGCTACACCTTC
CASSLVREDYGYTF
>TRBV19|16|-|TRBJ2-7|-
TGTGCCAGTAGTATAGACCCGGGGGGCACATCAGACGAGCAGTACTTC
CASSIDPGGTSDEQYF
>TRBV7-2|17|once|TRBJ2-3|TRBD2
TGTGCCAGCAGCTTAAGTAGGAGCGGGAGGGCCAGGGATACGCAGTATTTT
CASSLSRSGRARDTQYF